This T cell receptor (beta chain) was profiled in a study of blood T cell repertoires in COVID-19. Study at large: T cells, B-cell-depleted T cells, or PBMCs supplied cDNA or gDNA.

A Seattle source enrolled patients during active infection and followed them longitudinally. Only in-frame clones appear in the TCRdb table, and some are missing; sequencing was by immunoSEQ multiplex PCR. The sample holds about 190,000 clones, about 86% seen once. Per the germline V gene, CDR1 is LGHNA and CDR2 is YSLEER. Trimming took off 0 bases at V and 1 base at J, with 10 bases between the two ends. CDR3 size: 16 residues. The TCR sequence derives from a woman in her seventies with COVID-19, enrolled during active disease. Material: peripheral blood. J is TRBJ2-1 and V is TRBV4-3; TRBD2 is a possible D gene (6 bases). The CDR3, as DNA: TGCGCCAGCAGCCAAGATTATGCGGGGTCCTACAATGAGCAGTTCTTC. This codes for CASSQDYAGSYNEQFF.